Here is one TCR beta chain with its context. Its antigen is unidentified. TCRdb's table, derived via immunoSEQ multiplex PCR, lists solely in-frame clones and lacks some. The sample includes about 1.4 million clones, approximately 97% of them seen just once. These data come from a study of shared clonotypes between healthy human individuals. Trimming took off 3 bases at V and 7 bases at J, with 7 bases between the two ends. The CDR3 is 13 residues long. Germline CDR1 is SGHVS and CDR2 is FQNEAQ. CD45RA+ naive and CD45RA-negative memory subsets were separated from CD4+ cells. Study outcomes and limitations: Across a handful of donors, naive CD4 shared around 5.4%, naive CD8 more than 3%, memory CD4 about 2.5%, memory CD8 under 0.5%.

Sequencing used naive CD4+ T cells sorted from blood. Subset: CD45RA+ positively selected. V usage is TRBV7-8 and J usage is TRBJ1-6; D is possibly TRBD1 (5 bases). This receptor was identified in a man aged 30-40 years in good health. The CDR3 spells CASSFSGNSPLHF. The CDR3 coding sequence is TGTGCCAGCAGCTTTTCAGGGAATTCACCCCTCCACTTT.